Listed here is a single T cell receptor (beta chain). Its antigen is still unknown. The data belong to a study of healthy donors' naive CD4 and CD8 T cells. Study background: All functional IMGT TCR alpha variants were covered by new primers. Regarding the study as a whole: Negatively charged CDR3s marked CD8+ lineage; positively charged CDR3s marked CD4+ lineage. CDR3 charge plus V and J genes appeared to account for about 13% of CD4/CD8 variance. Naive CD4+ and CD8+ cells reportedly differed in usage of most V and J genes.

A linear amplification protocol produced the TCR libraries from 400 to 550 ng of total RNA. TCRdb passed the reads through MiXCR, listing each CDR3 protein once. Altogether approximately 180,000 distinct CDR3 sequences are present, about 70% being singletons, with the ten largest covering roughly 2.3%. Germline lookup yields CDR1 SGHVS and CDR2 FQNEAQ. The germline V and J ends were trimmed by 1 base and 2 bases, with 17 bases remaining between them. The CDR3 covers 17 residues. The V call is TRBV7-8, the J call TRBJ2-5; the D call may be TRBD1 or TRBD2 (5 bases each). Sequencing was carried out using naive CD4+ and CD8+ T cells sorted from blood, pooled from several donors. This sequence was found in a pool of human donors in good health; the sample pools cells from several healthy donors. This CDR3 is CASSLGGMGGPQETQYF. CDR3 DNA: TGTGCCAGCAGCTTAGGGGGGATGGGCGGACCTCAAGAGACCCAGTACTTC.